Below, 30 T cell receptor beta chains from the same sample are listed, as sequenced in a study of blood T cell repertoires in COVID-19. Repertoires were generated with immunoSEQ multiplex PCR, while TCRdb's copy carries only in-frame clones and drops some. The repertoire includes 120,000 to 150,000 clones, approximately 90% of them detected once, and roughly 11% sits in the top ten. Material for sequencing was peripheral blood. Receptors originate from a woman older than 75 with acute or convalescent COVID-19.

The V gene is TRBV30, the J gene TRBJ1-4; the D gene is possibly TRBD1 (5 bases). The CDR3 loop spans 13 amino acids. Per the germline V gene, CDR1 is GTSNPN and CDR2 is SVGIG (reference sequence). Trimming took off 4 bases at V and 6 bases at J, with 12 bases between the two ends. CDR3 amino acids: CAWMDGGYEKLFF. The CDR3 DNA sequence: TGTGCCTGGATGGACGGGGGATATGAAAAACTGTTTTTT. Using reference TRBV30 and TRBJ1-4 for the parts outside the CDR3, the full variable domain is SQTIHQWPATLVQPVGSPLSLECTVEGTSNPNLYWYRQAAGRGLQLLFYSVGIGQISSEVPQNLSASRPQDRQFILSSKKLLLSDSGFYLCAWMDGGYEKLFFGSGTQLSVL.

The chain recombines TRBV6-1 with TRBJ1-5, with D tentatively TRBD1 (5 bases). CDR1 is MNHNS and CDR2 is SASEGT in the germline V gene. This CDR3 contains 17 residues. Trimming removed 2 bases from V and 0 bases from J, with 14 bases in between. The CDR3 here is CASSELIGAYSNQPQHF. The DNA for the CDR3 is TGTGCCAGCAGTGAATTGATAGGGGCGTATAGCAATCAGCCCCAGCATTTT.

Concerning this clone itself: Different DNA sequences within this sample yield the same CDR3. The chain recombines TRBV2 with TRBJ1-1, with TRBD1 as a possible D gene (6 bases). The CDR3 totals 11 residues. Germline V CDR1 and CDR2: SNHLY, FYNNEI. Trimming left V 6 bases short and J 4 bases short, with 6 bases between. CDR3 amino acids: CASRGGTEAFF. The DNA for the CDR3 is TGTGCCAGCAGAGGGGGCACTGAAGCTTTCTTT.

The rearrangement uses TRBV11-2 and TRBJ1-2; TRBD1 agrees at 8 bases. The CDR3 has 17 residues. CDR1 is SGHAT and CDR2 is FQNNGV in the germline V gene. Trimming took 2 bases from V and 2 from J; bases not matched to a gene: 10. CDR3 in amino acids: CASSLYPPGQENYGYTF. The CDR3 region has the DNA TGTGCCAGCAGCTTATACCCCCCGGGACAGGAAAACTATGGCTACACCTTC.

The chain employs TRBV5-1 and TRBJ1-1, with TRBD1 as a possible D gene (5 bases). V lost 3 bases to trimming and J lost 10 bases, with 13 bases between them. This CDR3 is 12 amino acids long. Germline V lookup: CDR1 SGHRS, CDR2 YFSETQ. Written as DNA, the CDR3 is TGCGCCAGCAGCTACCTTGAAGGGGCAGCTTTCTTT. It yields the protein CASSYLEGAAFF.

This chain joins TRBV5-1 and TRBJ2-7; 9 bases fit TRBD1. Germline values: CDR1 SGHRS, CDR2 YFSETQ. The CDR3 has 14 amino acids. V trimming: 4 bases; J trimming: 2 bases; junction bases outside the gene matches: 4. The CDR3 DNA sequence: TGCGCCAGCAGCCACGGGACAGGGACCTACGAGCAGTACTTC. Protein: CASSHGTGTYEQYF.

This rearrangement joins TRBV4-1 to TRBJ2-7; unclear D gene. The CDR3 totals 14 residues. Germline V gene data show CDR1 as MGHRA and CDR2 as YSYEKL. V lost 0 bases to trimming and J lost 1 base, with 7 bases between them. The CDR3 DNA sequence: TGCGCCAGCAGCCAAGACAGGTATTCCTACGAGCAGTACTTC. Its protein product is CASSQDRYSYEQYF.

The chain couples TRBV10-3 to TRBJ1-2, with 8 bases that match TRBD1. Germline CDR1 and CDR2: ENHRY and SYGVKD. Trimming at V came to 3 bases and at J to 4 bases, leaving 7 bases not matched to a gene. CDR3 length: 15 residues. CDR3 in amino acids: CAISDVPGTGYGYTF. The CDR3 DNA reads as TGTGCCATCAGTGACGTCCCTGGGACAGGCTATGGCTACACCTTC.

The chain has TRBV7-9 and TRBJ2-3; 10 nucleotides match TRBD2. The germline gives CDR1 SEHNR, CDR2 FQNEAQ (reference sequence). The CDR3 runs 17 residues. V shed 8 bases and J 0 bases; nucleotides not matched to a gene: 11. CDR3: CASSRWLAGDSTDTQYF. As DNA, the CDR3 is TGTGCCAGCTCCCGATGGCTAGCGGGGGACAGCACAGATACGCAGTATTTT.

The chain employs TRBV5-1 and TRBJ1-2; 9 bases line up with TRBD1. Unmatched junction bases numbered 3, after V lost 5 bases and J lost 4 bases. Germline V gene data show CDR1 as SGHRS and CDR2 as YFSETQ. This CDR3 region has 13 residues. The CDR3 DNA sequence: TGCGCCAGCAGGACAGGGGGGCTCTATGGCTACACCTTC. It is translated as CASRTGGLYGYTF.

The sample holds a few counts of this clone. V gene TRBV1 combines with J gene TRBJ2-3; TRBD1, the D gene given by the table, was not confirmed from the DNA. TRBV1 is reported as a pseudogene. CDR3 length equals 16 residues. CDR3: CTSSQDQGPSTDTQYF. The CDR3 nucleotides read TGCACCAGCAGCCAAGATCAGGGCCCGAGCACAGATACGCAGTATTTT.

V gene TRBV10-3 combines with J gene TRBJ1-1; weak D call: TRBD1 (6 bases). Trimming removed 7 bases from V and 7 bases from J, with 16 bases in between. Germline CDR1 reads ENHRY; CDR2 reads SYGVKD. The CDR3 is made up of 13 amino acids. The CDR3 DNA is TGTGCCATCAAAGGCCAGGGGACGGGTGAAGCTTTCTTT. It translates to CAIKGQGTGEAFF.

The chain has TRBV4-3 and TRBJ2-1, with D tentatively TRBD1 (6 bases). The CDR3 sequence is 13 residues long. CDR1 and CDR2 (germline): LGHNA, YSLEER. Trimming shortened V by 4 bases and J by 6 bases, and 10 bases separated the two germline ends. CDR3 bases: TGCGCCAGCAGCCTGGAAGGGGGCAATGAGCAGTTCTTC. Its protein product is CASSLEGGNEQFF.

J is TRBJ2-7 and V is TRBV5-6; maybe TRBD1 (6 bases). V was trimmed by 4 bases and J by 6 bases, leaving 11 bases between them. The CDR3 length is 12 residues. Looked up from germline, CDR1 is SGHDT and CDR2 is YYEEEE. The CDR3 loop reads CASSRTAGEQYF. CDR3 nucleotides: TGTGCCAGCAGCCGGACAGCCGGCGAGCAGTACTTC.

The chain carries TRBV14 and TRBJ1-2; no clear D. With 4 bases removed from V and 8 bases from J, the gap between germline ends came to 5 bases. The CDR3 contains 10 residues. From germline, CDR1 is SGHDN and CDR2 FVKESK. The CDR3 sequence is CASSRRGYTF. The CDR3 nucleotides read TGTGCCAGCAGCCGCAGGGGCTACACCTTC. Using reference TRBV14 and TRBJ1-2 for the parts outside the CDR3, the full variable domain is EAGVTQFPSHSVIEKGQTVTLRCDPISGHDNLYWYRRVMGKEIKFLLHFVKESKQDESGMPNNRFLAERTGGTYSTLKVQPAELEDSGVYFCASSRRGYTFGSGTRLTVV.

The chain carries TRBV9 and TRBJ1-3; 9 bases are a match to TRBD1. The CDR3 is 16 residues long. Germline CDR1 reads SGDLS; CDR2 reads YYNGEE. The junction had 5 bases not matched to a gene; V was cut back by 3 bases and J by 1 base. CDR3 loop: CASSGRGTGSGNTIYF. CDR3 bases: TGTGCCAGCAGCGGTAGAGGGACAGGGTCTGGAAACACCATATATTTT.

The chain joins TRBV6-6 to TRBJ2-5, with 7 bases aligning to TRBD2. Per the germline V gene, CDR1 is MNHNY and CDR2 is SVGAGI (reference sequence). Trimming took 6 bases from V and 2 from J; bases not matched to a gene: 12. The CDR3 totals 16 residues. DNA of the CDR3: TGTGCCAGCAGCCGGACGAAAGCGGGGCCACAAGAGACCCAGTACTTC. This gives the protein CASSRTKAGPQETQYF.

Of note for this clone: Other nucleotide sequences from this sample produce the same CDR3. The chain joins TRBV18 to TRBJ1-1; weak D call: TRBD1 (5 bases). The V end was cut by 6 bases, the J end by 1 base, with 9 bases between. Germline V gene sequence: CDR1 KGHSH, CDR2 LQKENI. The CDR3 is made up of 13 amino acids. The CDR3 sequence is CASSLDRNTEAFF. CDR3 sequence (DNA): TGTGCCAGCTCTCTAGACAGGAACACTGAAGCTTTCTTT.

The chain carries TRBV3-1 (or the pseudogene TRBV3-2) and TRBJ2-1; 9 positions match TRBD2. Trimming at V came to 3 bases and at J to 0 bases, leaving 0 bases not matched to a gene. Germline CDR1 is LGHDT and CDR2 is YNNKEL (reference sequence). The CDR3 spans 15 residues. CDR3 sequence: CASSQRGGSYNEQFF. The CDR3 bases are TGTGCCAGCAGCCAGCGGGGGGGCTCCTACAATGAGCAGTTCTTC.

The chain recombines TRBV28 with TRBJ2-7; D possibly corresponds to TRBD2 (6 bases). CDR3 size: 15 residues. V was clipped by 6 bases and J by 2 bases, with 17 bases between them. Germline values: CDR1 MDHEN, CDR2 SYDVKM. CDR3 coding DNA: TGTGCCAGCAGACATAGACTAGACCAAACCTACGAGCAGTACTTC. The encoded protein is CASRHRLDQTYEQYF.

This rearrangement joins TRBV5-1 to TRBJ2-5; TRBD1 aligns across 12 bases. CDR1 and CDR2 (germline): SGHRS, YFSETQ. J gave up 1 base and V 0 bases, and 7 bases lay outside the gene matches. The CDR3 length is 18 residues. CDR3: CASSLDPPGQGAQETQYF. The DNA of the CDR3 is TGCGCCAGCAGCTTGGACCCTCCGGGACAGGGGGCCCAAGAGACCCAGTACTTC. Supplemented by reference TRBV5-1 and TRBJ2-5, the full variable domain reads KAGVTQTPRYLIKTRGQQVTLSCSPISGHRSVSWYQQTPGQGLQFLFEYFSETQRNKGNFPGRFSGRQFSNSRSEMNVSTLELGDSALYLCASSLDPPGQGAQETQYFGPGTRLLVL.

The table lists this clone with a count of one. A junction end diverges from the germline sequence, so it may reflect a read error. The chain joins TRBV7-9 to TRBJ1-1; D is perhaps TRBD1 (5 bases). This CDR3 is 10 amino acids long. The V gene's germline CDR1 is SEHNR and CDR2 FQNEAQ (reference sequence). CDR3 residues: CASSLGQLGF. The DNA for the CDR3 is TGTGCCAGCAGCTTGGGGCAGCTTGGGTTT.

The chain couples TRBV18 to TRBJ1-3; the match to TRBD1 covers 7 bases. With 5 bases clipped from V and 0 bases from J, the junction kept 7 bases outside the gene matches. CDR3 length equals 16 residues. Germline V gene data show CDR1 as KGHSH and CDR2 as LQKENI. The CDR3 loop is CASSTNRGSSGNTIYF. CDR3 coding DNA: TGTGCCAGCTCAACTAACAGGGGAAGCTCTGGAAACACCATATATTTT.

The chain employs TRBV5-1 and TRBJ2-3, with 7 bases identical to TRBD2. The germline gives CDR1 SGHRS, CDR2 YFSETQ. The CDR3 runs 15 residues. The junction had 3 bases not matched to a gene; V was cut back by 1 base and J by 1 base. CDR3 in amino acids: CASSLTGGGTDTQYF. In DNA, the CDR3 is TGCGCCAGCAGCTTGACGGGGGGTGGCACAGATACGCAGTATTTT.

The CDR3 DNA reads as TGTGCCAGCAGCGCTGACTCCACCGGCCTAGCTTTCTTT. It specifies CASSADSTGLAFF. The genes are TRBV7-3 and TRBJ1-1; D remains unclear. Germline V lookup: CDR1 SGHTA, CDR2 FQGTGA. V lost 5 bases and J 10 bases, leaving 17 bases between the germline ends. The CDR3 spans 13 residues.

This clone was counted a single time. This rearrangement joins TRBV5-1 to TRBJ2-7; 8 bases align to TRBD1. This CDR3 is 15 amino acids long. With V trimmed by 0 bases and J by 3 bases, 5 bases remained unmatched. Per germline, CDR1 SGHRS and CDR2 YFSETQ. The CDR3 loop reads CASSLAPGQGYEQYF. CDR3 nucleotides: TGCGCCAGCAGCTTGGCCCCCGGACAGGGCTACGAGCAGTACTTC.

The chain joins TRBV5-1 to TRBJ2-5; TRBD1 matches 11 bases. This CDR3 is built from 15 residues. The V gene end was trimmed by 3 bases and the J gene end by 4 bases; junction bases not matched to a gene: 5. Per the germline V gene, CDR1 is SGHRS and CDR2 is YFSETQ. This CDR3 reads CASSSDRGRVETQYF. CDR3 DNA sequence: TGCGCCAGCAGCTCGGACAGGGGGCGCGTAGAGACCCAGTACTTC.

The rearrangement uses TRBV5-6 and TRBJ2-1; the D gene is possibly TRBD1 (6 bases). Trimming pared 4 bases from V and 0 bases from J, leaving 14 bases between. Germline values: CDR1 SGHDT, CDR2 YYEEEE. The CDR3 covers 16 residues. CDR3 loop: CASSHTRGISYNEQFF. CDR3 DNA sequence: TGTGCCAGCAGCCACACGAGGGGGATCTCCTACAATGAGCAGTTCTTC.

The genes are TRBV5-1 and TRBJ2-1; 8 bases map to TRBD2. The germline V gene has CDR1 SGHRS and CDR2 YFSETQ. With 4 bases clipped from V and 4 bases from J, the junction kept 7 bases outside the gene matches. The CDR3 has 15 amino acids. CDR3 nucleotides: TGCGCCAGCAGCCTGGGTGGCGGGGGGTACAATGAGCAGTTCTTC. Protein sequence: CASSLGGGGYNEQFF.

This chain links TRBV5-5 with TRBJ2-1; 9 nucleotides line up with TRBD2. The junction had 8 bases not matched to a gene; V was cut back by 10 bases and J by 6 bases. The V gene's germline CDR1 is SGHKS and CDR2 YYEKEE (reference sequence). The CDR3 loop spans 13 amino acids. The CDR3 is CASAGGLINEQFF. CDR3 coding DNA: TGTGCCTCCGCGGGGGGGCTGATCAATGAGCAGTTCTTC.